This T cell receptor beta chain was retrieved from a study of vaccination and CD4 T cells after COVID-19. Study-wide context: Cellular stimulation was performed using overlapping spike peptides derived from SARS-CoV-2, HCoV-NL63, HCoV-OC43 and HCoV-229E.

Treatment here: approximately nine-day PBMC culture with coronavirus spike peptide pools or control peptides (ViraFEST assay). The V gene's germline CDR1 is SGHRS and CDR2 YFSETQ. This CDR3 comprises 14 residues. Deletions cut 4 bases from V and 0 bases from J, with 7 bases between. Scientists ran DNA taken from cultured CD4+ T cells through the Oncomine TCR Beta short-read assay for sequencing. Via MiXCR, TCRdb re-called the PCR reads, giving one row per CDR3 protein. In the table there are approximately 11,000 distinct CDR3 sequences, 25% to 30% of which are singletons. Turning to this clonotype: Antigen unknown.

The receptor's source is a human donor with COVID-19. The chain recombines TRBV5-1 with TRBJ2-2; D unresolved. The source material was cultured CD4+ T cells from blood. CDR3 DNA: TGCGCCAGCAGCCAGGAAACGAACACCGGGGAGCTGTTTTTT. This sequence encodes CASSQETNTGELFF.